These T cell receptor beta chains were read from a single sample in a study of technical replicates of blood from several donors. This table comes from immunoSEQ multiplex PCR, and its TCRdb copy is limited to in-frame clones, with some not included. The sample shows about 62,000 clones, roughly 91% of them seen only once. Sequencing was performed on PBMCs. The source is a human donor in good health. Some clones in this sample may be carry-over from other donors' samples. Both conserved end residues are part of each CDR3. D genes are given only for firm matches. Size is stated for part of the rows, as once, few or many counts, or as a class when the clone is expanded.

j_call | v_call | cdr3_length | clone_size | d_call | cdr3_nt | cdr3_aa
TRBJ2-5 | TRBV14 | 17 | . | . | TGTGCCAGCAGCCAAGACGCGGGCGGGGGCCCTCAAGAGACCCAGTACTTC | CASSQDAGGGPQETQYF
TRBJ1-5 | TRBV7-2 | 18 | . | TRBD1 | TGTGCCAGCAGCTTAGCCGGGACAGGGCGTTATAGCAATCAGCCCCAGCATTTT | CASSLAGTGRYSNQPQHF
TRBJ2-7 | TRBV11-2 | 15 | . | TRBD2 | TGTGCCAGCAGCCGCACTAGCGGGGGGCCCTACGAGCAGTACTTC | CASSRTSGGPYEQYF
TRBJ2-1 | TRBV7-2 | 15 | . | . | TGTGCCAGCAGCTTATCGGCGGGGGCTCCCAGTGAGCAGTTCTTC | CASSLSAGAPSEQFF
TRBJ2-7 | TRBV21-1 | 16 | . | . | TGTGCCAGCAGAGACAAAGGACAGGGAGGGAACTACGAGCAGTACTTC | CASRDKGQGGNYEQYF
TRBJ2-1 | TRBV10-3 | 18 | . | TRBD2 | TGTGCCATCAGTGAGAAACGGACTAGCGGGAGGGCCAAGGATGAGCAGTTCTTC | CAISEKRTSGRAKDEQFF
TRBJ2-5 | TRBV6-1 | 13 | . | TRBD2 | TGTGCCGGTAGCGGGGGGGCCGATGAGACCCAGTACTTC | CAGSGGADETQYF
TRBJ2-1 | TRBV5-8 | 15 | . | . | TGTGCCAGCAGCTTGGCGGCAGGGTGGTACAATGAGCAGTTCTTC | CASSLAAGWYNEQFF
TRBJ2-3 | TRBV2 | 14 | . | TRBD2 | TGTGCCAGCTTAGCGGGAGGGCCCTCAGATACGCAGTATTTT | CASLAGGPSDTQYF
TRBJ2-3 | TRBV6-4 | 14 | . | . | TGTGCCAGCAGTCTGGGGCGTTTCGGAGATACGCAGTATTTT | CASSLGRFGDTQYF
TRBJ2-1 | TRBV6-4 | 15 | once | TRBD2 | TGTGCCAGCAGCCCCGGGACTAGCGGGAAGAATGAGCAGTTCTTC | CASSPGTSGKNEQFF
TRBJ2-7 | TRBV4-1 | 18 | . | TRBD2 | TGCGCCAGCAGCCAAGGTGCGTTAGGGGCTAGCGGGAGCACCGAGCAGTACTTC | CASSQGALGASGSTEQYF
TRBJ2-3 | TRBV7-2 | 16 | . | TRBD2 | TGTGCCAGCAGCTCGACTAGCGGGGGCGGTACAGATACGCAGTATTTT | CASSSTSGGGTDTQYF
TRBJ1-5 | TRBV2 | 15 | . | . | TGTGCCAGCAGACAATTCACAGGAAGCAATCAGCCCCAGCATTTT | CASRQFTGSNQPQHF
TRBJ2-7 | TRBV5-4 | 17 | once | TRBD2 | TGTGCCAGCAGCTACTGGGCTAGCGGGGGACCTCGGGGGGAGCAGTACTTC | CASSYWASGGPRGEQYF
TRBJ1-1 | TRBV18 | 15 | . | . | TGTGCCAGCTCACTTAGGCAGGACCCGGGGACTGAAGCTTTCTTT | CASSLRQDPGTEAFF
TRBJ2-1 | TRBV25-1 | 16 | . | TRBD1 | TGTGCCAGCAGTGAGACCGGGACAGCTACCTACAATGAGCAGTTCTTC | CASSETGTATYNEQFF
TRBJ2-3 | TRBV7-9 | 17 | . | TRBD2 | TGTGCCAGCAGCCCCCTAGACGGGACTAGTGTTGGCGATACGCAGTATTTT | CASSPLDGTSVGDTQYF
TRBJ2-2 | TRBV2 | 13 | . | TRBD1 | TGTGCCAGCAGGGGACAGGGAACCCGGGAGCTGTTTTTT | CASRGQGTRELFF
TRBJ2-2 | TRBV7-8 | 13 | . | . | TGTGCCAGCAGGGTGGGGCCTACCGGGGAGCTGTTTTTT | CASRVGPTGELFF
TRBJ2-1 | TRBV18 | 15 | . | TRBD2 | TGTGCCAGCATCACCACGGGGGGCTCCTACAATGAGCAGTTCTTC | CASITTGGSYNEQFF
TRBJ1-1 | TRBV4-3 | 14 | . | TRBD1 | TGCGCCAGTAAAACCGGGACAGGGGCTTCTGAAGCTTTCTTT | CASKTGTGASEAFF
TRBJ1-6 | TRBV18 | 15 | . | TRBD1 | TGTGCCAGCTCCCTCCGGGACAGCATTAATTCACCCCTCCACTTT | CASSLRDSINSPLHF
TRBJ1-1 | TRBV6-5 | 13 | . | TRBD1 | TGTGCCAGCAGTTCAGGGGGGAACACTGAAGCTTTCTTT | CASSSGGNTEAFF
TRBJ1-1 | TRBV2 | 14 | once | TRBD1 | TGTGCCAGCAGCCCTGGGACAGGGGACACTGAAGCTTTCTTT | CASSPGTGDTEAFF
TRBJ1-1 | TRBV6-4 | 14 | . | . | TGTGCCAGCAGCCCGGGAGCTTGGAGCACTGAAGCTTTCTTT | CASSPGAWSTEAFF
TRBJ2-7 | TRBV6-5 | 14 | . | TRBD2 | TGTGCCAGCAGTTATGGAGCGGCGGGGGACGAGCAGTACTTC | CASSYGAAGDEQYF
TRBJ2-2 | TRBV6-6 | 15 | few | TRBD1 | TGTGCCAGCAGTTACCCCAGGGGGCGATCCGGGGAGCTGTTTTTT | CASSYPRGRSGELFF
TRBJ1-6 | TRBV4-3 | 16 | . | TRBD1 | TGCGCCAGCAGCCCATCTAGGGGGCATTATAATTCACCCCTCCACTTT | CASSPSRGHYNSPLHF
TRBJ2-2 | TRBV11-1 | 14 | once | . | TGTGCCAGCAGCCGCAGTCAGGACACCGGGGAGCTGTTTTTT | CASSRSQDTGELFF
TRBJ1-1 | TRBV7-9 | 13 | few | TRBD1 | TGTGCCAGCAGCTTACTACAGGGGACTGAAGCTTTCTTT | CASSLLQGTEAFF
TRBJ2-2 | TRBV5-4 | 14 | . | . | TGTGCCAGCAGCGGGGACATTCCCACCGGGGAGCTGTTTTTT | CASSGDIPTGELFF
TRBJ1-1 | TRBV5-4 | 15 | . | TRBD1 | TGTGCCAGCAGCTCTAAGACAGGGGGCCGGACTGAAGCTTTCTTT | CASSSKTGGRTEAFF
TRBJ2-3 | TRBV28 | 17 | . | . | TGTGCCAGCAGTCTAGGCCTGGGAGGCTATAGCACAGATACGCAGTATTTT | CASSLGLGGYSTDTQYF
TRBJ1-5 | TRBV27 | 14 | . | . | TGTGCCAGCATTCCACAGGGTTGGAACCAGCCCCAGCATTTT | CASIPQGWNQPQHF
TRBJ2-1 | TRBV4-1 | 17 | . | TRBD2 | TGCGCCAGCAGCCAAGTCGAGAGACTAGCGAATTACAATGAGCAGTTCTTC | CASSQVERLANYNEQFF
TRBJ1-6 | TRBV6-5 | 14 | . | . | TGTGCCAGCAGTCGGAGCTCCTATAATTCACCCCTCCACTTT | CASSRSSYNSPLHF
TRBJ2-7 | TRBV19 | 13 | . | TRBD1 | TGTGCCAGTGGACGACAGGGGAGCATGGAGCAGTACTTC | CASGRQGSMEQYF
TRBJ2-3 | TRBV29-1 | 15 | . | . | TGCAGCGTTGAAGATCTTCGGTCGAGCACAGATACGCAGTATTTT | CSVEDLRSSTDTQYF
TRBJ2-7 | TRBV27 | 13 | few | . | TGTGCCAGCACCATCCAGGGCAGTAGCGAGCAGTACTTC | CASTIQGSSEQYF